The 17 T cell receptor beta chains presented below share a single source sample, sequenced in a study of neurological immune-mediated disorders. Via MiXCR, TCRdb re-called the 5' RACE reads, giving one row per CDR3 protein. The table includes fewer than 50,000 distinct CDR3 sequences, roughly 10% detected once. Documented time point: technical triplicate 1. Sequencing used PBMCs. The receptors here all came from a man in his 60s with HTLV-1-associated myelopathy (HAM/TSP).

This clonotype was seen repeatedly, ten times or more. The V and J genes are TRBV6-5 and TRBJ1-2; D is possibly TRBD1 (5 bases). The CDR3 length is 13 residues. V lost 5 bases and J 6 bases, leaving 13 bases between the germline ends. Per germline, CDR1 MNHEY and CDR2 SVGAGI. The CDR3: CASSRTPLHGYTF. CDR3 in DNA: TGTGCCAGCAGTAGGACACCCCTCCATGGCTACACCTTC.

This clonotype was observed many times. The rearrangement joins TRBV5-1 to TRBJ2-2, with D tentatively TRBD1 or TRBD2 (5 bases each). Trimming removed 1 base at V and 6 bases at J, with 7 bases between. CDR1 is SGHRS, CDR2 YFSETQ, per germline. The CDR3 loop spans 13 amino acids. The CDR3 bases are TGCGCCAGCAGCTTGTCGGGACCCGGGGAGCTGTTTTTT. Translated: CASSLSGPGELFF. The complete variable domain, with remaining parts taken from reference TRBV5-1 and TRBJ2-2, reads KAGVTQTPRYLIKTRGQQVTLSCSPISGHRSVSWYQQTPGQGLQFLFEYFSETQRNKGNFPGRFSGRQFSNSRSEMNVSTLELGDSALYLCASSLSGPGELFFGEGSRLTVL.

This clonotype was counted many times. This chain connects TRBV6-2 or TRBV6-3 to TRBJ1-1, with 7 nucleotides matching TRBD1. Looked up from germline, CDR1 is MNHEY and CDR2 is SVGEGT. Germline trimming cut 5 bases from V and 0 bases from J; bases unmatched to any gene: 6. The CDR3 runs to 15 residues. For the CDR3, the DNA is TGTGCCAGCAGTCCCTCGACAGGGATGAACACTGAAGCTTTCTTT. This gives the protein CASSPSTGMNTEAFF.

This clonotype was seen many times. One junction end disagrees with the germline gene, perhaps due to a read error. V and J are TRBV29-1 and TRBJ2-5; D not certain. The CDR3 has 12 amino acids. Germline loops: CDR1 SQVTM, CDR2 ANQGSEA. Here the CDR3 reads CSVGNHQEAQYF. The DNA for the CDR3 is TGCAGCGTTGGAAATCATCAAGAGGCCCAGTACTTC. The variable domain in full, completed from reference TRBV29-1 and TRBJ2-5, reads SAVISQKPSRDICQRGTSLTIQCQVDSQVTMMFWYRQQPGQSLTLIATANQGSEATYESGFVIDKFPISRPNLTFSTLTVSNMSPEDSSIYLCSVGNHQEAQYFGPGTRLLVL.

This clonotype has at least ten counts. The rearrangement joins TRBV21-1 to TRBJ2-7; the table gives TRBD1 as D, unverified against the DNA. TRBV21-1 is termed a pseudogene. The CDR3 has 14 amino acids. The CDR3 sequence is CASSKKHPSHEQYF. The CDR3 region has the DNA TGTGCCAGCAGCAAAAAACACCCCTCACACGAGCAGTACTTC.

The table lists this clonotype with many counts. The CDR3, as DNA: TGCAGTGCTAAAGGCGGAGTTGGGCAGTTCTTC. Its protein product is CSAKGGVGQFF. The rearrangement links TRBV20-1 to TRBJ2-1, with D hard to call. This CDR3 has 11 residues. Germline lookup yields CDR1 DFQATT and CDR2 SNEGSKA (reference sequence). Deletions cut 4 bases from V and 12 bases from J, with 13 bases between.

This clonotype was recorded at least ten times. The V call is TRBV3-1, the J call TRBJ1-5; D ambiguous. This CDR3 has 13 residues. V lost 1 base to trimming and J lost 4 bases, with 5 bases between them. Germline CDR1 and CDR2: LGHDT and YNNKEL (reference sequence). In nucleotides, the CDR3 is TGTGCCAGCAGCCAAGTCCCTAATCAGCCCCAGCATTTT. Translating gives CASSQVPNQPQHF.

This clonotype appeared many times. This chain joins TRBV2 and TRBJ1-4; TRBD1 aligns across 10 bases. CDR1 SNHLY and CDR2 FYNNEI come from the germline V gene. The CDR3 extends over 15 amino acids. V shed 6 bases and J 8 bases; nucleotides not matched to a gene: 9. The CDR3 DNA follows: TGTGCCAGCAGACCTAGGACAGGGGGAGGAGAAAAACTGTTTTTT. Residues: CASRPRTGGGEKLFF.

This clonotype was counted many times. The chain employs TRBV5-1 and TRBJ2-6; TRBD1 matches at 9 bases. Germline values: CDR1 SGHRS, CDR2 YFSETQ. The CDR3 loop spans 14 amino acids. The V and J ends lost 7 bases and 3 bases, in that order; junction bases with no gene match: 2. In DNA form, the CDR3 reads TGCGCCAGCGGGACAGGGTTTGGGGCCAACGTCCTGACTTTC. Protein sequence: CASGTGFGANVLTF.

This clonotype was detected many times. The V gene is TRBV6-1, the J gene TRBJ2-7; 7 bases match TRBD1. Germline V gene lookup returns CDR1 MNHNS and CDR2 SASEGT. The trim removed 2 bases at V and 3 bases at J, leaving 4 bases unmatched. This CDR3 has 14 residues. In DNA form, the CDR3 reads TGTGCCAGCAGTGAACCGGGACAGAACTACGAGCAGTACTTC. Amino acid sequence: CASSEPGQNYEQYF.

This clonotype was detected ten times or more. This chain uses TRBV29-1 with TRBJ2-3; D might be TRBD1 (5 bases). Germline values: CDR1 SQVTM, CDR2 ANQGSEA. The CDR3 runs 14 residues. V was cut by 3 bases and J by 3 bases, with 13 bases left in between. The CDR3 nucleotides are TGCAGCGTTGACCAACCCCAGGGAACAGATACGCAGTATTTT. Translating gives CSVDQPQGTDTQYF.

The chain combines TRBV2 with TRBJ2-7; D remains unclear. V was clipped by 3 bases and J by 5 bases, with 11 bases between them. This CDR3 is 13 amino acids long. Germline CDR1 is SNHLY and CDR2 is FYNNEI. In DNA, the CDR3 is TGTGCCAGCAGTGACCTAGTGATAAACGAGCAGTACTTC. Its protein product is CASSDLVINEQYF.

This clonotype was seen ten or more times. The chain recombines TRBV5-1 with TRBJ2-3, with D perhaps given as TRBD1 or TRBD2 (5 bases each). Germline V lookup: CDR1 SGHRS, CDR2 YFSETQ. The CDR3 contains 14 residues. V lost 3 bases to trimming and J lost 9 bases, with 17 bases between them. The CDR3 bases are TGCGCCAGCAGCTCCGGGACCGGCGTCCTCACGCAGTATTTT. Its protein product is CASSSGTGVLTQYF.

This clonotype was observed many times. V gene TRBV5-1 combines with J gene TRBJ1-5, with 8 bases that match TRBD1. CDR3 length equals 14 residues. Germline lookup yields CDR1 SGHRS and CDR2 YFSETQ. J lost 5 bases, V lost 4 bases, and 5 bases had no gene match. CDR3 sequence (DNA): TGCGCCAGCAGCCTAGAGACAGGGGATCAGCCCCAGCATTTT. It specifies CASSLETGDQPQHF.

This clonotype was seen ten or more times. This sequence joins TRBV20-1 and TRBJ2-5, with 9 bases matching TRBD2. With 6 bases clipped from V and 2 bases from J, the junction kept 7 bases outside the gene matches. This CDR3 is built from 14 residues. Germline-derived CDR1 and CDR2 are DFQATT and SNEGSKA (reference sequence). The CDR3 protein is CSAASGIKQETQYF. DNA of the CDR3: TGCAGTGCCGCTAGCGGGATAAAACAAGAGACCCAGTACTTC.

This clonotype was observed many times. The chain combines TRBV9 with TRBJ2-2, with 7 nucleotides matching TRBD1. CDR3 length: 15 amino acids. Germline V lookup: CDR1 SGDLS, CDR2 YYNGEE. The trim removed 1 base at V and 3 bases at J, leaving 3 bases unmatched. The CDR3 DNA follows: TGTGCCAGCAGCGTATACAGGGGATACACCGGGGAGCTGTTTTTT. This gives the protein CASSVYRGYTGELFF.

This clonotype was found many times. The rearrangement joins TRBV12-3 or TRBV12-4 to TRBJ1-5, with 8 bases that match TRBD1. Trimming at V came to 2 bases and at J to 7 bases, leaving 4 bases not matched to a gene. This CDR3 is 14 amino acids long. In DNA form, the CDR3 reads TGTGCCAGCAGTTTAAGGACAGGGCTCCAGCCCCAGCATTTT. It encodes CASSLRTGLQPQHF.